The 23 T cell receptor beta chains listed next were all sequenced from one sample in a study of PD-1 blockade in classical Hodgkin lymphoma. Time point of the sample: cycle 4 day 1 (C4D1), after more than five weeks of nivolumab. Every one of the patients relapsed after autologous stem cell transplantation (brentuximab vedotin exposure was variable). Researchers used magnetic negative selection to pull out pure CD4+ T cells from thawed PBMCs. Sequenced by immunoSEQ multiplex PCR; TCRdb stores in-frame clones only, minus some. The table lists about 4,800 clones, around three quarters of them singletons. The starting material was CD4+ T cells from blood, obtained before the fourth cycle of nivolumab. The receptors here all came from a human donor with classical Hodgkin lymphoma.

This chain connects TRBV19 to TRBJ2-2; D possibly matches TRBD1 or TRBD2 (5 bases each). The CDR3 totals 14 residues. CDR1 is LNHDA, CDR2 SQIVND, per germline (reference sequence). Trimming shortened V by 0 bases and J by 6 bases, and 8 bases separated the two germline ends. The CDR3 DNA reads as TGTGCCAGTAGTATAGATGGGGGAGCCGGGGAGCTGTTTTTT. Translated, it gives CASSIDGGAGELFF.

The chain has TRBV6-5 and TRBJ2-7; unclear D gene. Germline CDR1 reads MNHEY; CDR2 reads SVGAGI. The length of the CDR3 is 13 residues. V lost 5 bases to trimming and J lost 3 bases, with 11 bases between them. The CDR3 sequence: CASSPWYGYEQYF. The CDR3 nucleotides are TGTGCCAGCAGTCCTTGGTACGGCTACGAGCAGTACTTC.

V gene TRBV10-1 combines with J gene TRBJ2-1; the D gene is possibly TRBD2 (5 bases). CDR3 length: 12 residues. Germline CDR1 reads WNHNN; CDR2 reads SYGVQD (reference sequence). The ends were cut back, 7 bases at V and 15 bases at J, with 19 bases in the middle. The CDR3 DNA follows: TGCGCCAGCACCCATCCAGAGCGGAATCTGTTCTTC. It codes for CASTHPERNLFF.

This chain connects TRBV29-1 to TRBJ2-1, with D tentatively TRBD1 (6 bases). The ends were cut back, 2 bases at V and 5 bases at J, with 16 bases in the middle. The CDR3 covers 15 residues. Germline CDR1 is SQVTM and CDR2 is ANQGSEA. CDR3 nucleotides: TGCAGCGTTGAAAAGGGCTGGGGGCAGGACAATGAGCAGTTCTTC. This gives the protein CSVEKGWGQDNEQFF.

The rearrangement links TRBV4-3 to TRBJ2-2; TRBD2 agrees at 13 bases. Germline assignment: CDR1 LGHNA and CDR2 YSLEER. The CDR3 spans 19 residues. Trimming removed 4 bases from V and 6 bases from J; junction bases left unmatched: 14. CDR3 amino acids: CASSPTILAGGLLAGELFF. In DNA form, the CDR3 reads TGCGCCAGCAGCCCCACCATACTAGCGGGGGGGCTACTCGCCGGGGAGCTGTTTTTT.

The chain uses TRBV27 and TRBJ2-3; D possibly uses TRBD1 or TRBD2 (6 bases each). This CDR3 is built from 14 residues. Trimming stripped 2 bases from V and 5 bases from J, with 11 bases between. Per the germline V gene, CDR1 is MNHEY and CDR2 is SMNVEV (reference sequence). DNA of the CDR3: TGTGCCAGCAGTTTAAGGGGGGCCGTAGATACGCAGTATTTT. Translating gives CASSLRGAVDTQYF.

The V gene is TRBV2, the J gene TRBJ1-1, with D possibly TRBD1 on 5 matching bases. The CDR3 is 15 amino acids. From germline, CDR1 is SNHLY and CDR2 FYNNEI. With 6 bases removed from V and 1 base from J, the gap between germline ends came to 15 bases. DNA for the CDR3: TGTGCCAGCAGAGCTTTACAGGCGTGGAACACTGAAGCTTTCTTT. Protein sequence: CASRALQAWNTEAFF.

The genes are TRBV10-1 and TRBJ2-3, with unresolved D. Trimming removed 2 bases at V and 5 bases at J, with 2 bases between. CDR3 length: 11 residues. The germline V gene encodes CDR1 WNHNN and CDR2 SYGVQD (reference sequence). The CDR3 DNA sequence: TGCGCCAGCAGTGAGGAAGATACGCAGTATTTT. It codes for CASSEEDTQYF.

The chain uses TRBV6-5 and TRBJ2-5, with D hard to call. The J call may be wrong; the DNA end is better matched by TRBJ2-7. Germline-derived CDR1 and CDR2 are MNHEY and SVGAGI. The CDR3 is 13 amino acids. The CDR3: CASSPWYGYEQYF. The CDR3, as DNA: TGTGCCAGCAGTCCTTGGTACGGCTACGAGCAGTACTTC.

V usage is TRBV28 and J usage is TRBJ1-5, with unresolved D. The CDR3 runs to 13 residues. CDR1 and CDR2 from the germline V gene are MDHEN and SYDVKM. Trimming took off 7 bases at V and 6 bases at J, with 13 bases between the two ends. CDR3 DNA: TGTGCCAGCACCTCTCTTAGTAGTCAGCCCCAGCATTTT. It translates to CASTSLSSQPQHF.

The chain combines TRBV4-1 with TRBJ1-2, with TRBD1 matching over 10 bases. This CDR3 has 17 residues. Germline assignment: CDR1 MGHRA and CDR2 YSYEKL. The ends lost 0 bases at V and 3 bases at J; junction bases unmatched: 7. The CDR3 region is CASSQDSGTGADYGYTF. The CDR3 DNA reads as TGCGCCAGCAGCCAAGATTCCGGGACAGGGGCAGACTATGGCTACACCTTC.

The J gene is TRBJ2-2, the V gene TRBV11-3; a possible D gene is TRBD2 (5 bases). Germline loops: CDR1 SGHNT, CDR2 YENEEA. This CDR3 has 16 amino acids. V shed 5 bases and J shed 1 base, with 14 bases lying between them. The CDR3 loop reads CASSPSGWKNTGELFF. The CDR3 DNA follows: TGTGCCAGCAGCCCCTCGGGGTGGAAGAACACCGGGGAGCTGTTTTTT.

As for this clone: One end of the junction is discordant with germline, which a read error may explain. The V call is TRBV5-3, the J call TRBJ2-2; D not resolved. TRBV5-3 is noted as an ORF with a role that remains uncertain. This CDR3 contains 14 residues. The DNA for the CDR3 is TGTGCCAGCAGCTTGAGTGGGATCACCGGGGAGCTGTTTTTT. Encoded protein: CASSLSGITGELFF.

This clone has just a few counts. The genes are TRBV11-2 and TRBJ2-5; 10 bases are shared with TRBD1. Unmatched junction bases numbered 6, after V lost 5 bases and J lost 3 bases. This CDR3 comprises 15 residues. Germline V lookup: CDR1 SGHAT, CDR2 FQNNGV. For the CDR3, the DNA is TGTGCCAGCAGCACCGTCGGGACAGGGGAAGAGACCCAGTACTTC. Translating it yields CASSTVGTGEETQYF.

This chain links TRBV27 with TRBJ1-4; D is possibly TRBD1 (5 bases). CDR1 and CDR2 (germline): MNHEY, SMNVEV (reference sequence). The length of the CDR3 is 14 residues. Deletions cut 4 bases from V and 8 bases from J, with 14 bases between. The chain's CDR3 is CASSSTEALEKLFF. CDR3 DNA: TGTGCCAGCAGTTCGACAGAGGCGTTAGAAAAACTGTTTTTT. Full variable domain (missing parts from reference TRBV27 and TRBJ1-4): EAQVTQNPRYLITVTGKKLTVTCSQNMNHEYMSWYRQDPGLGLRQIYYSMNVEVTDKGDVPEGYKVSRKEKRNFPLILESPSPNQTSLYFCASSSTEALEKLFFGSGTQLSVL.

There are a few counts of this clone. The J gene is TRBJ2-5, the V gene TRBV29-1; TRBD2 matches 8 bases. The CDR3 is 12 amino acids. V trimming: 3 bases; J trimming: 5 bases; junction bases outside the gene matches: 2. Germline values: CDR1 SQVTM, CDR2 ANQGSEA. The CDR3 reads CSVEGGGETQYF. CDR3 nucleotides: TGCAGCGTTGAGGGCGGGGGGGAGACCCAGTACTTC.

The V call is TRBV5-1, the J call TRBJ1-1; D possibly corresponds to TRBD1 (6 bases). Trimming cost V 1 base and J 5 bases, with 18 bases left between them. The CDR3 is 16 amino acids. CDR1 and CDR2 from the germline V gene are SGHRS and YFSETQ. The CDR3 spells CASSLLSLGGQTEAFF. DNA of the CDR3: TGCGCCAGCAGCTTGTTAAGTCTAGGGGGGCAGACTGAAGCTTTCTTT.

V usage is TRBV30 and J usage is TRBJ2-2, with 8 bases fitting TRBD2. Germline-derived CDR1 and CDR2 are GTSNPN and SVGIG (reference sequence). This CDR3 comprises 17 residues. After removal of 0 bases from V and 0 bases from J, the junction contained 6 bases not matched to a gene. In DNA, the CDR3 is TGTGCCTGGAGTGTACGTCGGGGGGGGCCGAACACCGGGGAGCTGTTTTTT. Translating it yields CAWSVRRGGPNTGELFF.

The chain employs TRBV7-9 and TRBJ1-6; TRBD1 is a possible D gene (5 bases). CDR3 length equals 15 residues. V gave up 6 bases and J gave up 9 bases, with 18 bases separating them. From germline, CDR1 is SEHNR and CDR2 FQNEAQ (reference sequence). CDR3 region: CASRRDSGESSPLHF. For the CDR3, the DNA is TGTGCCAGCAGGAGAGACAGTGGAGAAAGTTCACCCCTCCACTTT.

This clone was observed a handful of times. The V call is TRBV5-4, the J call TRBJ2-5; TRBD1 aligns across 9 bases. This CDR3 is 14 amino acids long. Germline CDR1 and CDR2: SGHNT and YYREEE (reference sequence). With V trimmed by 3 bases and J by 7 bases, 7 bases remained unmatched. CDR3 sequence (DNA): TGTGCCAGCAGCTCCGACAGGGGGGTCGGGACCCAGTACTTC. The encoded protein is CASSSDRGVGTQYF.

This clone was counted only a few times. The V and J genes are TRBV7-9 and TRBJ2-5; 9 bases align to TRBD1. The CDR3 is 15 amino acids. Trimming removed 3 bases from V and 5 bases from J; junction bases left unmatched: 7. Germline V gene sequence: CDR1 SEHNR, CDR2 FQNEAQ (reference sequence). The CDR3 here is CASSFDRGLQETQYF. In DNA form, the CDR3 reads TGTGCCAGCAGCTTTGACAGGGGGTTACAGGAGACCCAGTACTTC.

This clone was counted between two and nine times. The chain is built from TRBV30 and TRBJ1-1, with D maybe TRBD1 (5 bases). The V gene's germline CDR1 is GTSNPN and CDR2 SVGIG (reference sequence). V lost 3 bases, J lost 1 base, and 12 bases lay in between. CDR3 length: 14 amino acids. The CDR3 sequence is CAWRETGANTEAFF. The CDR3 DNA reads as TGTGCCTGGAGAGAAACAGGAGCGAACACTGAAGCTTTCTTT.

This chain connects TRBV9 to TRBJ1-2; D gene ambiguous. The CDR3 sequence is 11 residues long. CDR1 is SGDLS, CDR2 YYNGEE, per germline. Trimming left V 4 bases short and J 8 bases short, with 9 bases between. The CDR3, as DNA: TGTGCCAGCAGCCACTTAAACGGCTACACCTTC. Residues: CASSHLNGYTF.